This note documents a single T cell receptor beta chain sequence. Its antigen is undetermined. This record comes from a study of T cell responses to AZD1222 COVID-19 vaccine. Points from the study as a whole: Clonal diversity may have been underestimated in mostly white British donors. Unmutated variant regions are reportedly targeted by nearly half of spike-specific TCRs. The study found vaccine-associated CD4 TCRs spanning spike, dominant at 160-218 and 743-854. Just a handful of AZD1222 recipients were seropositive at baseline.

The V gene lost 7 bases and the J gene lost 0 bases, with 9 bases spanning the gap. Per germline, CDR1 KGHDR and CDR2 SFDVKD. The CDR3 is made up of 14 amino acids. Profiled with immunoSEQ multiplex PCR; TCRdb holds only in-frame clones, not every one. The sample lists 100,000 to 150,000 clones, roughly 92% occurring once. The input for sequencing was peripheral blood, taken on day 0 of AZD1222 vaccination. The V and J genes are TRBV24-1 and TRBJ2-1; D uncertain. This clonotype was obtained from an adult in good health. The CDR3 protein is CATRSRSSYNEQFF. Written as DNA, the CDR3 is TGTGCCACCAGATCAAGGAGCTCCTACAATGAGCAGTTCTTC.